The 8 T cell receptor beta chains below all came from one sample that was sequenced in a study of T cells expressing NK-cell markers. TCRdb re-called the 5' RACE reads; one entry per CDR3 protein, DNA not given. Its table lists over 100,000 distinct CDR3 sequences. Sequenced input: blood T cells: a sorted CD56 or NKG2C T cell subset, CD4+ or CD8+ T cells, or bulk PBMC T cells (not recorded which). These receptors were taken from a woman aged 18-70 years in good health.

V gene TRBV29-1 combines with J gene TRBJ2-7; there is no DNA to check the TCRdb D call of TRBD1. This CDR3 is built from 12 residues. CDR1 and CDR2 from the germline V gene are SQVTM and ANQGSEA. CDR3 sequence reads: CSAEQGRYEQYF.

V gene TRBV15 combines with J gene TRBJ2-5. The length of the CDR3 is 13 residues. Germline CDR1 and CDR2: LNHNV and YYDKDF (reference sequence). CDR3 residues: CATHSEGLKTQYF.

V usage is TRBV28 and J usage is TRBJ2-1; checking the TCRdb D call of TRBD2 is not possible without DNA. Germline-derived CDR1 and CDR2 are MDHEN and SYDVKM. CDR3 length equals 16 residues. The CDR3 loop reads CASSLPNHSGSNEQFF.

This rearrangement joins TRBV24-1 to TRBJ2-1; without DNA, the TCRdb call of TRBD1 cannot be checked. The CDR3 sequence is 15 residues long. Germline CDR1 KGHDR, CDR2 SFDVKD. The CDR3: CATSVGTGDSNEQFF.

The gene calls are TRBV4-3 and TRBJ2-7; TCRdb proposes TRBD2, but this gene call is untestable without DNA. This CDR3 is 17 amino acids long. The germline CDR1 and CDR2 sequences are LGHNA and YSLEER. The CDR3 protein is CASSQASASGYSYEQYF.

V gene TRBV29-1 combines with J gene TRBJ2-5; TCRdb selects TRBD1, and the lack of DNA leaves this call unchecked. From germline, CDR1 is SQVTM and CDR2 ANQGSEA. The length of the CDR3 is 12 residues. The chain's CDR3 is CSVNQGAETQYF.

The chain links TRBV7-2 to TRBJ2-1. The CDR3 contains 15 residues. Germline values: CDR1 SGHTA, CDR2 FQGNSA. Here the CDR3 reads CASSSGWSLYNEQFF.

The rearrangement links TRBV11-1 to TRBJ2-5; TCRdb returns TRBD1, unconfirmable since there is no DNA. The CDR3 is 18 residues long. Germline V lookup: CDR1 SGHAT, CDR2 FQDESV (reference sequence). The CDR3 loop is CASSSRTESYKSQETQYF.